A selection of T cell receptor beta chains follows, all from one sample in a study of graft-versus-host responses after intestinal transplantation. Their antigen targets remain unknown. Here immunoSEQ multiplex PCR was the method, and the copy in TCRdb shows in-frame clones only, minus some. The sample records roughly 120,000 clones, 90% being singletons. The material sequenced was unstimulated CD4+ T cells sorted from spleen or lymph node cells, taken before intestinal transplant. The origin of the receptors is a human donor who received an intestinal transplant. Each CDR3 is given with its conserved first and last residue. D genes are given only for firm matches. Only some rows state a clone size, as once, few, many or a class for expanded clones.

DNA: TGTGCCTTGTCAAGGGACAGAAAAAACATTCAGTACTTC
CDR3: CALSRDRKNIQYF
size: .
J: TRBJ2-4
V: TRBV30
D: TRBD1

DNA: TGTGCCAGCAGCCCCAGGACAGGGAGGAGTTTGGGAAACATTCAGTACTTC
CDR3: CASSPRTGRSLGNIQYF
size: .
J: TRBJ2-4
V: TRBV11-2
D: TRBD1

DNA: TGTGCCAGCAAGATGCCGGGACTAGTCACAGATACGCAGTATTTT
CDR3: CASKMPGLVTDTQYF
size: .
J: TRBJ2-3
V: TRBV6-6
D: TRBD2

DNA: TGCGCCAGCAGCTCCTTGACAGCCGGCACAGATACGCAGTATTTT
CDR3: CASSSLTAGTDTQYF
size: .
J: TRBJ2-3
V: TRBV5-1
D: .

DNA: TGTGCCAGCAGTCAGTTTGGGGGCGCGAATTCACCCCTCCACTTT
CDR3: CASSQFGGANSPLHF
size: .
J: TRBJ1-6
V: TRBV6-6
D: .

DNA: TGTGCCATCAGTGAGGCTAGCGGGAGAGTTAAGCAGTACTTC
CDR3: CAISEASGRVKQYF
size: .
J: TRBJ2-7
V: TRBV10-3
D: TRBD2

DNA: TGCGCCAGCAGCCAAGGGCGAGGGGCAGGGGAAGGCAATGAGCAGTTCTTC
CDR3: CASSQGRGAGEGNEQFF
size: .
J: TRBJ2-1
V: TRBV4-1
D: .

DNA: TGCAGTGCTAGACTTAACACTGAAGCTTTCTTT
CDR3: CSARLNTEAFF
size: .
J: TRBJ1-1
V: TRBV20-1
D: .

DNA: TGTGCCAGCAGCTCCTACACGGGTCAGCCCCAGCATTTT
CDR3: CASSSYTGQPQHF
size: few
J: TRBJ1-5
V: TRBV7-2
D: .

DNA: TGTGCCAGCAGTTCGATGGGGCCCAAGGCTTTCTTT
CDR3: CASSSMGPKAFF
size: few
J: TRBJ1-1
V: TRBV6-6
D: .

DNA: TGTGCCAGCAGCGTAGAATGGACAGGGAAGAGAAACACCATATATTTT
CDR3: CASSVEWTGKRNTIYF
size: .
J: TRBJ1-3
V: TRBV7-9
D: TRBD1

DNA: TGTGCCACCAGCAGAGACCCGACTAGCGGTGCCTTGGGGACCCAGTACTTC
CDR3: CATSRDPTSGALGTQYF
size: .
J: TRBJ2-5
V: TRBV15
D: TRBD2

DNA: TGTGCCAGCAGCTTCACCAGTAACACTGAAGCTTTCTTT
CDR3: CASSFTSNTEAFF
size: .
J: TRBJ1-1
V: TRBV11-3
D: .

DNA: TGCGCCAGCAGCTTACAGGGAGCCCAGGGAGAAAAACTGTTTTTT
CDR3: CASSLQGAQGEKLFF
size: .
J: TRBJ1-4
V: TRBV5-1
D: .

DNA: TGTGCCAGCAGTTTCCTCCCCGGGACAGGGCTCGAGCAGTACTTC
CDR3: CASSFLPGTGLEQYF
size: .
J: TRBJ2-7
V: TRBV27
D: TRBD1

DNA: TGCGCCAGCAGCTTTGGGGGGGATACCTACGAGCAGTACTTC
CDR3: CASSFGGDTYEQYF
size: few
J: TRBJ2-7
V: TRBV5-1
D: TRBD2

DNA: TGTGCCAGTAGCAGCGGGAGTACGGGCACAGATACGCAGTATTTT
CDR3: CASSSGSTGTDTQYF
size: .
J: TRBJ2-3
V: TRBV19
D: TRBD2

DNA: TGTGCCAGCAGTTCAGCGGACGGACCCTACGAGCAGTACTTC
CDR3: CASSSADGPYEQYF
size: .
J: TRBJ2-7
V: TRBV6-5
D: .

DNA: TGCGCCAGCAGCTCCGGACAGGGTGGTGGCTACACCTTC
CDR3: CASSSGQGGGYTF
size: few
J: TRBJ1-2
V: TRBV5-1
D: TRBD1

DNA: TGTGTCAGAAGCTTCCGGGACAGACAAGAGACCCAGTACTTC
CDR3: CVRSFRDRQETQYF
size: .
J: TRBJ2-5
V: TRBV7-5
D: .

DNA: TGTGCCAGGAGGAGCGGGGAGATTATGAGCACAGATACGCAGTATTTT
CDR3: CARRSGEIMSTDTQYF
size: .
J: TRBJ2-3
V: TRBV19
D: TRBD2

DNA: TGTGCCAGCAGCTTAGTACAGTCGTACGAGCAGTACTTC
CDR3: CASSLVQSYEQYF
size: .
J: TRBJ2-7
V: TRBV11-2
D: .

DNA: TGTGCCAGCAGCGGACTAAATACTGAAGCTTTCTTT
CDR3: CASSGLNTEAFF
size: .
J: TRBJ1-1
V: TRBV5-5
D: .

DNA: TGTGCCAGCAGTGATTACCCGACAGGTCCTGATCAGCCCCAGCATTTT
CDR3: CASSDYPTGPDQPQHF
size: once
J: TRBJ1-5
V: TRBV6-1
D: .

DNA: TGCGCCAGCAGCTGGGGGCTCCAAGAGACCCAGTACTTC
CDR3: CASSWGLQETQYF
size: .
J: TRBJ2-5
V: TRBV5-1
D: .

DNA: TGTGCCAGCAGTCGTCAACTAGCGGGAGGGGGCAATGAGCAGTTCTTC
CDR3: CASSRQLAGGGNEQFF
size: .
J: TRBJ2-1
V: TRBV28
D: TRBD2

DNA: TGCGCCAGCAGAGGACAGCCTTCTAGCACAGATACGCAGTATTTT
CDR3: CASRGQPSSTDTQYF
size: .
J: TRBJ2-3
V: TRBV5-1
D: .

DNA: TGCGCCAGCAGCTTCCCTCTCAGCGGGAGATCCTACAATGAGCAGTTCTTC
CDR3: CASSFPLSGRSYNEQFF
size: .
J: TRBJ2-1
V: TRBV5-1
D: TRBD2

DNA: TGTGCCAGCAGTGAACAGGGGATCGGCAATCAGCCCCAGCATTTT
CDR3: CASSEQGIGNQPQHF
size: .
J: TRBJ1-5
V: TRBV6-1
D: .

DNA: TGTGCCAGCAGCCCAGACCTATTTAAACAGGTCGGCTATGGCTACACCTTC
CDR3: CASSPDLFKQVGYGYTF
size: .
J: TRBJ1-2
V: TRBV11-2
D: .

DNA: TGCGCCAGCAGTACGACAGGGGAGGCTGAAGCTTTCTTT
CDR3: CASSTTGEAEAFF
size: .
J: TRBJ1-1
V: TRBV10-1
D: TRBD1

DNA: TGTGCCATCAGCACAGGGACGGCATCCTACGAGCAGTACTTC
CDR3: CAISTGTASYEQYF
size: .
J: TRBJ2-7
V: TRBV10-3
D: .

DNA: TGTGCCAGCAGCGCCGGACAGGGAAGCTCTGGGGCCAACGTCCTGACTTTC
CDR3: CASSAGQGSSGANVLTF
size: .
J: TRBJ2-6
V: TRBV2
D: TRBD1

DNA: TGTGCCAGCAATAGCGGGGGGGGCCCCACAGATACGCAGTATTTT
CDR3: CASNSGGGPTDTQYF
size: .
J: TRBJ2-3
V: TRBV5-6
D: TRBD2

DNA: TGTGCCAGCAGTTCTCAGGGGGCTGCTGGAAACACCATATATTTT
CDR3: CASSSQGAAGNTIYF
size: .
J: TRBJ1-3
V: TRBV27
D: TRBD1

DNA: TGTGCCAGCACCTGGGGCGGCGGCAGGACCTACGAGCAGTACTTC
CDR3: CASTWGGGRTYEQYF
size: .
J: TRBJ2-7
V: TRBV28
D: .

DNA: TGTGCCAGCAGTACCACCGGGACAGCAAATGAAAAACTGTTTTTT
CDR3: CASSTTGTANEKLFF
size: .
J: TRBJ1-4
V: TRBV6-1
D: TRBD1

DNA: TGTGCCTGGACCCCAGGGGTTAATGAGCAGTTCTTC
CDR3: CAWTPGVNEQFF
size: .
J: TRBJ2-1
V: TRBV30
D: .

DNA: TGTGCCAGCAGCTTAGGCCCTTGGGTTAGGGGCAGGAATGGCTACACCTTC
CDR3: CASSLGPWVRGRNGYTF
size: .
J: TRBJ1-2
V: TRBV7-2
D: .

DNA: TGTGCCAGCAGTCAAGGGGCCACAGATACGCAGTATTTT
CDR3: CASSQGATDTQYF
size: .
J: TRBJ2-3
V: TRBV6-4
D: .

DNA: TGTGCCAGCAGCGCGGACAGGGGGACTGAAGCTTTCTTT
CDR3: CASSADRGTEAFF
size: .
J: TRBJ1-1
V: TRBV5-4
D: TRBD1

DNA: TGTGCCAGCAGTCCGAGCGGGAGGGCAGATACGCAGTATTTT
CDR3: CASSPSGRADTQYF
size: .
J: TRBJ2-3
V: TRBV28
D: TRBD2

DNA: TGCGCCAGCAGCCGCCCGGGACTGCCATACAATGAGCAGTTCTTC
CDR3: CASSRPGLPYNEQFF
size: .
J: TRBJ2-1
V: TRBV5-1
D: .

DNA: TGCGCCAGCAGCTTGGGCCCGGGGGGCCTAGATACGCAGTATTTT
CDR3: CASSLGPGGLDTQYF
size: .
J: TRBJ2-3
V: TRBV5-1
D: .

DNA: TGTGCCAGCTCACCAGGGACAGGGGGACACGAGCAGTACTTC
CDR3: CASSPGTGGHEQYF
size: .
J: TRBJ2-7
V: TRBV18
D: TRBD1

DNA: TGTGCCAGTAGTATATCACATGTAGCCAAAAACATTCAGTACTTC
CDR3: CASSISHVAKNIQYF
size: .
J: TRBJ2-4
V: TRBV19
D: .

DNA: TGTGCCAGCTCCTTAACGGGACAGGGGGGGAACACTGAAGCTTTCTTT
CDR3: CASSLTGQGGNTEAFF
size: .
J: TRBJ1-1
V: TRBV28
D: TRBD1

DNA: TGCGCCAGCAGCCCACGAGGAGGGTATGGCTACACCTTC
CDR3: CASSPRGGYGYTF
size: .
J: TRBJ1-2
V: TRBV5-1
D: .

DNA: TGTGCCAGCAGTGGGACAGGGAAAGGCAATCAGCCCCAGCATTTT
CDR3: CASSGTGKGNQPQHF
size: .
J: TRBJ1-5
V: TRBV2
D: TRBD1

DNA: TGTGCCAGCAGCGTAGCCACCCAGTACTACAATGAGCAGTTCTTC
CDR3: CASSVATQYYNEQFF
size: .
J: TRBJ2-1
V: TRBV9
D: .

DNA: TGTGCCAGCAGAGCAGGGGGCGCCTACAATGAGCAGTTCTTC
CDR3: CASRAGGAYNEQFF
size: .
J: TRBJ2-1
V: TRBV25-1
D: TRBD1

DNA: TGCAGCGTTTCTCTACAGGGGGCCCACAATGAGCAGTTCTTC
CDR3: CSVSLQGAHNEQFF
size: few
J: TRBJ2-1
V: TRBV29-1
D: TRBD1

DNA: TGTGCCAGCAGTTTACAGGGATTCACCTACGAGCAGTACTTC
CDR3: CASSLQGFTYEQYF
size: .
J: TRBJ2-7
V: TRBV6-5
D: .

DNA: TGTGCCAGCAGCGCAACAGGGATAAAATATGGCTACACCTTC
CDR3: CASSATGIKYGYTF
size: .
J: TRBJ1-2
V: TRBV7-2
D: .

DNA: TGCGCCAGCAGCTTTTGGGAGGAAATTCCCTATGGCTACACCTTC
CDR3: CASSFWEEIPYGYTF
size: .
J: TRBJ1-2
V: TRBV5-1
D: .

DNA: TGTGCCTGGAACCCCCTACTAGCGGCATCTTACAATGAGCAGTTCTTC
CDR3: CAWNPLLAASYNEQFF
size: .
J: TRBJ2-1
V: TRBV30
D: TRBD2